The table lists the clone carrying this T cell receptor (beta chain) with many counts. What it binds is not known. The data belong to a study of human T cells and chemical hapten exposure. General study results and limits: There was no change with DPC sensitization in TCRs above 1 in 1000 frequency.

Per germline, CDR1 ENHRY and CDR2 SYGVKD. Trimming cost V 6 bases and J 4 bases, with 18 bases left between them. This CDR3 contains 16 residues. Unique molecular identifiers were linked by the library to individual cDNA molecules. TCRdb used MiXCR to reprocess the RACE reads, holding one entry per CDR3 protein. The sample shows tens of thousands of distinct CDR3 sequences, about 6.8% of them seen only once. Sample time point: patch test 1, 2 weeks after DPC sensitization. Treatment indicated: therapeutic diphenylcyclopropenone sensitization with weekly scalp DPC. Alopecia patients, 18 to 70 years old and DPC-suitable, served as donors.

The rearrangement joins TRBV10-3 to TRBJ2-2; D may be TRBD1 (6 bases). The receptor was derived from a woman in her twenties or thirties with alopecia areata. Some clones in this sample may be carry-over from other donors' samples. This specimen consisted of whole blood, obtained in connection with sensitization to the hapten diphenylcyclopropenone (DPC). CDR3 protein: CAIRSGVGSGTGELFF. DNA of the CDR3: TGTGCCATCAGGTCAGGGGTAGGTTCCGGCACCGGGGAGCTGTTTTTT.